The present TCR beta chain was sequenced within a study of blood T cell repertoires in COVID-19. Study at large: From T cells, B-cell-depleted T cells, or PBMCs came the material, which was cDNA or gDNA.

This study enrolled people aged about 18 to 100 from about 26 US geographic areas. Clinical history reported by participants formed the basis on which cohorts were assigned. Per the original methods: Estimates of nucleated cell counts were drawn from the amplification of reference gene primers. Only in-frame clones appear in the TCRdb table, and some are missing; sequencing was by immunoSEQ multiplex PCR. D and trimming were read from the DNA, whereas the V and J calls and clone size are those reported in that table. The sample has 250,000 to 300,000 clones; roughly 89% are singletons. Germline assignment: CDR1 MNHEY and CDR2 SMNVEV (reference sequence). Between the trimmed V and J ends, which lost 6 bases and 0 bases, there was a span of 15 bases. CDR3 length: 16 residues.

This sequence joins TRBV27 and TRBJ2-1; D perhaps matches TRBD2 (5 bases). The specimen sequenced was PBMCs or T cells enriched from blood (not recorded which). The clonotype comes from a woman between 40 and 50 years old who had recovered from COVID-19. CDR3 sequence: CASRREAASSYNEQFF. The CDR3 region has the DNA TGTGCCAGCAGAAGGGAAGCGGCAAGCTCCTACAATGAGCAGTTCTTC.